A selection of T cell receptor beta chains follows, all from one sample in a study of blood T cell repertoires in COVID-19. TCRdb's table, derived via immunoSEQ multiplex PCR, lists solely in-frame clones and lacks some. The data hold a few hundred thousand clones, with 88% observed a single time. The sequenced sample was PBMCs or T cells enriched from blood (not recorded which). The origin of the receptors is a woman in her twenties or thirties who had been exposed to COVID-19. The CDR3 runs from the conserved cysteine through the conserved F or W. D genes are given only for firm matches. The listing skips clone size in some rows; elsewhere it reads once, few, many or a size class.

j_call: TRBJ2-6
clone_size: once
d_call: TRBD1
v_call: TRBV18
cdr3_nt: TGTGCCAGCTCACGGGGACAGCTTCCTGGGGCCAACGTCCTGACTTTC
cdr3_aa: CASSRGQLPGANVLTF

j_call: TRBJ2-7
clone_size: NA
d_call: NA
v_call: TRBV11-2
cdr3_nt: TGTGCCAGCAGCCTCCCGGGGACCTACGAGCAGTACTTC
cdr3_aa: CASSLPGTYEQYF

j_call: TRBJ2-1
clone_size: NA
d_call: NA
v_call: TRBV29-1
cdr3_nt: TGCAGCGTTGACCTAACAGGGTATGAGCAGTTCTTC
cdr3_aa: CSVDLTGYEQFF

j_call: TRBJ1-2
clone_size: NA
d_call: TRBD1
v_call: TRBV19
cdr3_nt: TGTGCCGGGCAGGGGGCCAACTATGGCTACACCTTC
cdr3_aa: CAGQGANYGYTF

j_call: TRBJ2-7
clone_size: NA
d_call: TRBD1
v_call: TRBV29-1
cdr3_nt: TGCAGCGTCGCCGGGACAGGGCTTGGCGAGCAGTACTTC
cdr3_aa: CSVAGTGLGEQYF

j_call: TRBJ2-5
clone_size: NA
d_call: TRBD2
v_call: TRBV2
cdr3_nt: TGTGCCACGACTAGCGGGACGGAGACCCAGTACTTC
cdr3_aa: CATTSGTETQYF

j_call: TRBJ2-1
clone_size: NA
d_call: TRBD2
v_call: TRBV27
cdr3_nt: TGTGCCAGCAGTTTCAGCAGTGCGTGGACTAGCGGGAGGGATTACAATGAGCAGTTCTTC
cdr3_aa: CASSFSSAWTSGRDYNEQFF

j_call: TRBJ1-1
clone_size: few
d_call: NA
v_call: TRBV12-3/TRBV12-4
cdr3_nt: TGTGCCAGCAGTCAGGGCAAGGGAGAAGCTTTCTTT
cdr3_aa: CASSQGKGEAFF

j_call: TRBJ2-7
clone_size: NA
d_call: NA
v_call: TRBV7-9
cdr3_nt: TGTGCCAGCAGCTTCGGCGCGGCCTACGAGCAGTACTTC
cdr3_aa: CASSFGAAYEQYF

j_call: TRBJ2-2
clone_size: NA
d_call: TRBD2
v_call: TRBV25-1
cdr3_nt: TGTGCCAGCAGTGGAGCGGGAAACACCGGGGAGCTGTTTTTT
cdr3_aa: CASSGAGNTGELFF

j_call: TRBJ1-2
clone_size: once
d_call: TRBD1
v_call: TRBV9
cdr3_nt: TGTGCCAGCAGCGGGTCCCCCCACTTGTCAGGGGGTTGGGATGGCTACACCTTC
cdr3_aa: CASSGSPHLSGGWDGYTF

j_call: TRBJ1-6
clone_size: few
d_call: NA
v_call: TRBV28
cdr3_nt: TGTGCCAGCAGTTTATTAGGGGGTGCGGGTCCCCTCCACTTT
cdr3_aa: CASSLLGGAGPLHF

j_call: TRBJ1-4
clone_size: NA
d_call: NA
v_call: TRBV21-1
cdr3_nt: TGTGCCAGCAGCAAGTCGGCGGTGATGGCTAATGAAAAACTGTTTTTT
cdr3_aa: CASSKSAVMANEKLFF

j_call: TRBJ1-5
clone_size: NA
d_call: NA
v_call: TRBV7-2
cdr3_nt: TGTGCCAGCAGCTTATGGAACAGGGATCAGCCCCAGCATTTT
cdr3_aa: CASSLWNRDQPQHF

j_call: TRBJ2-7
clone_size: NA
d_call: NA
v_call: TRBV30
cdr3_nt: TGTGCCTGGATGAGTTTTGGGCACTACGAGCAGTACTTC
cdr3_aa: CAWMSFGHYEQYF

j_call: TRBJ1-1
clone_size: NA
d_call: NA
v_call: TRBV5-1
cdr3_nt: TGCGCCAGCAGCTTTTCAGGGATGAACACTGAAGCTTTCTTT
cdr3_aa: CASSFSGMNTEAFF

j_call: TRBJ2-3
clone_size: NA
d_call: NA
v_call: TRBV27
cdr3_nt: TGTGCCACCGCCAACAGGGTCACGGGAGGAATCAAAACGAGGACAGATACGCAGTATTTT
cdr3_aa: CATANRVTGGIKTRTDTQYF

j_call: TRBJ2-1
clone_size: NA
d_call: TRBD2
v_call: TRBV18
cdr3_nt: TGTGCCAGCTCACCAGGAACGGGAGGGACCTCAAATGAGCAGTTCTTC
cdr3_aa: CASSPGTGGTSNEQFF

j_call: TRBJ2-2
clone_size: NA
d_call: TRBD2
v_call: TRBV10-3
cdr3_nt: TGTGCCATCTTACGGACTAGCGGGAGGAACACCGGGGAGCTGTTTTTT
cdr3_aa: CAILRTSGRNTGELFF

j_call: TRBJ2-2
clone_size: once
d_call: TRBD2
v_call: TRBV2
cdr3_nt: TGTGCCAGCGGCTCCTTAGCGGGAGCGAACACCGGGGAGCTGTTTTTT
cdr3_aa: CASGSLAGANTGELFF

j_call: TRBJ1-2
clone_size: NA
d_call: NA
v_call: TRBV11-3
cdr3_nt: TGTGCCAGCAGCCCTACATCAGGCGTCGTTAACTATGGCTACACCTTC
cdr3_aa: CASSPTSGVVNYGYTF

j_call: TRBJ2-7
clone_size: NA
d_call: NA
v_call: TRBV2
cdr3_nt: TGTGCCAGCACCCTACACCAAGAACTATACGAGCAGTACTTC
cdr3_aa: CASTLHQELYEQYF

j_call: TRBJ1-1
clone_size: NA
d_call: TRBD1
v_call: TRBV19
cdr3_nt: TGTGCCAGTAGTCCGCGGACAGGTAACACTGAAGCTTTCTTT
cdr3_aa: CASSPRTGNTEAFF

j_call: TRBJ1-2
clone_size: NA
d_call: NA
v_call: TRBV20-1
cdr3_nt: TGCAGTGCTAGGGACAGAGATGGCTACACCTTC
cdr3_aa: CSARDRDGYTF

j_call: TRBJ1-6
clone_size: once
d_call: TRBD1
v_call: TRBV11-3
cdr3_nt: TGTGCCAGCAGCTTAGATACGACAGGGGACAGCTCCTATAATTCACCCCTCCACTTT
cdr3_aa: CASSLDTTGDSSYNSPLHF

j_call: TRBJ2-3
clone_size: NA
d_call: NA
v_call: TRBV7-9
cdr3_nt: TGTGCCAGCCGAAAGCGGGACATTTCCTTCACAGATACGCAGTATTTT
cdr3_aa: CASRKRDISFTDTQYF

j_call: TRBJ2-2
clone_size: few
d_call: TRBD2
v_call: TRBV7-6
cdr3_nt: TGTGCCAGCAGGGGACTAGCGTACACCGGGGAGCTGTTTTTT
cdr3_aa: CASRGLAYTGELFF

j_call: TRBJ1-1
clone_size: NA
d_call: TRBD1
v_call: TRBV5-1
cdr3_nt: TGCGCCAGCCGGTTAACACCCTGGGACAGTGGGCCCGTCCCGTTGAGTGAAGCTTTCTTT
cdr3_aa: CASRLTPWDSGPVPLSEAFF

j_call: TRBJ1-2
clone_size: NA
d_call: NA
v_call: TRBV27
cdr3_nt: TGTGCCAGCAGTTCAGGGGATGGCTACACCTTC
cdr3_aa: CASSSGDGYTF

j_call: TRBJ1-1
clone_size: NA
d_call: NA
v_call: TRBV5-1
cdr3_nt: TGCGCCAGCAGCTTGGGAGCTATGAACACTGAAGCTTTCTTT
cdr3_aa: CASSLGAMNTEAFF

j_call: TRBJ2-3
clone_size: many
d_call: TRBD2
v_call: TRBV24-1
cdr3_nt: TGTGCCACCAGTGATTACTGGACTAGCGGGAGCACAGATACGCAGTATTTT
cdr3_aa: CATSDYWTSGSTDTQYF

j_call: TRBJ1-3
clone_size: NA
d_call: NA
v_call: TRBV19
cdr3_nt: TGTGCCAGTAGTATAAACAGGGCACGCTCTGGAAACACCATATATTTT
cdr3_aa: CASSINRARSGNTIYF

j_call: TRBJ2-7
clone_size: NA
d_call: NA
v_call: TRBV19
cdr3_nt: TGTGCCAGCGACCGGGGAGGCCCTCCCTACGAGCAGTACTTC
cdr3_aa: CASDRGGPPYEQYF

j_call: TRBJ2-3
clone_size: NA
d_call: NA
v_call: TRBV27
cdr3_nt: TGTGCCAGCAGTTTAATTCGGAGCACAGATACGCAGTATTTT
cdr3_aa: CASSLIRSTDTQYF

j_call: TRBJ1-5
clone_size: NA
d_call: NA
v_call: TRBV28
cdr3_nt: TGTGCCAGCAGTTCCCCCCTATATAGCAATCAGCCCCAGCATTTT
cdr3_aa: CASSSPLYSNQPQHF

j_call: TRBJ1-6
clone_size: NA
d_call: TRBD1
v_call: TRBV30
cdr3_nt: TGTGCCTGGAGTGTCGACAGGGCCAATAATTCACCCCTCCACTTT
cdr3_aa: CAWSVDRANNSPLHF

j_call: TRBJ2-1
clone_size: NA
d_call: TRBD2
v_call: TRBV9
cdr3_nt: TGTGCCAGCAGCGCGCTATCTAGCGGGAGTTACAATGAGCAGTTCTTC
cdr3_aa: CASSALSSGSYNEQFF

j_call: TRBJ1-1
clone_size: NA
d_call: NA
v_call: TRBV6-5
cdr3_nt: TGTGCCAGCAGTTATGACAGGATCAACACTGAAGCTTTCTTT
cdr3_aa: CASSYDRINTEAFF

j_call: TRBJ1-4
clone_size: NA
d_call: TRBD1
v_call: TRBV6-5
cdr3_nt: TGTGCCAGCAGACCCGGGGGACAGAATGAAAAACTGTTTTTT
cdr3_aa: CASRPGGQNEKLFF

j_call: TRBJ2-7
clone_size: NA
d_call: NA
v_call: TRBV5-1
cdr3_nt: TGCGCCAGCAGCTCCCCACCAGGGGCGGCCTACGAGCAGTACTTC
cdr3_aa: CASSSPPGAAYEQYF

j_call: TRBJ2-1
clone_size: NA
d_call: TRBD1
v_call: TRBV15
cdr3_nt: TGTGCCACCAGCAGTGACAGGGGGTCCTACAATGAGCAGTTCTTC
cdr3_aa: CATSSDRGSYNEQFF

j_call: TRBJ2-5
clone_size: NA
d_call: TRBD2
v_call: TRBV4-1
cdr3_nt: TGCGCCAGCAGCCTAGCGGGAGAGGGAGAGACCCAGTACTTC
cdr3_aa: CASSLAGEGETQYF

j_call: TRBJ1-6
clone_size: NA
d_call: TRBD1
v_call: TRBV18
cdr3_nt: TGTGCCAGCTCCCCCGGACAGGGGGATTCACCCCTCCACTTT
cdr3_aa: CASSPGQGDSPLHF

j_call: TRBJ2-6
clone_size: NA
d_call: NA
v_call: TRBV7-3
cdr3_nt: TGTGCCAGCAGCTTAACAGGGGAACCTGGGGCCAACGTCCTGACTTTC
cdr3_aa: CASSLTGEPGANVLTF

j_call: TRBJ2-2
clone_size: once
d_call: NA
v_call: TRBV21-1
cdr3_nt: TGTGCCAGCAGCAAAGCGAGAGGGCCCACCGGGGAGCTGTTTTTT
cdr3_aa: CASSKARGPTGELFF

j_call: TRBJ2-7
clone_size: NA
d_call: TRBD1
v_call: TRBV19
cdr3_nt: TGTGCCAGCCAGACAGGGGACGAGCAGTACTTC
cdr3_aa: CASQTGDEQYF

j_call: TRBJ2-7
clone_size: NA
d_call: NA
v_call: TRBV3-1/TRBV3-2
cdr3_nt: TGTGCCAGCAGCCCGTCGGCAGGGGTGGTCCACGAGCAGTACTTC
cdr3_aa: CASSPSAGVVHEQYF

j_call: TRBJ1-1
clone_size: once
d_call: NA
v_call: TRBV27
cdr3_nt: TGTGCCAGCAGTTCCCATGGGTCGGGGGGCACTGAAGCTTTCTTT
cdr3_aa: CASSSHGSGGTEAFF

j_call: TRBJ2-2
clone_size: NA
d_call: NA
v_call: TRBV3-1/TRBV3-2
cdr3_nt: TGTGCCTCCAGGGGGAGGTCGGACACCGGGGAGCTGTTTTTT
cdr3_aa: CASRGRSDTGELFF

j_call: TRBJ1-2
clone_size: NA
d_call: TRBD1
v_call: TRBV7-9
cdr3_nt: TGTGCCAGCAGCGAGCCAACGACAGGGGTCTCCTATGGCTACACCTTC
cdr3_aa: CASSEPTTGVSYGYTF

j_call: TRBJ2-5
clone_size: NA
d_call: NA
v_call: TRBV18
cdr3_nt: TGTGCCAGCTCACTCCAAAAGAGAACCCAGTACTTC
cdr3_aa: CASSLQKRTQYF